This T cell receptor (beta chain) stems from a study of T cell responses to AZD1222 COVID-19 vaccine (dated by TCRdb to 2020 to 2022). Describing the broader study: A total of under 250 trial participants underwent TCR sequencing, of whom some 200 had received two doses of AZD1222 and 26 had received two doses of the MenACWY control vaccine. Trial participants were enrolled by age into 18-55, 56-69 and 70-plus year subgroups, with approximately 150, 28 and 58 TCR-sequenced participants respectively.

Study-wide findings and limitations: After two AZD1222 doses, both the breadth and the depth of spike-specific TCRs were significantly higher than at day 0 and than in MenACWY recipients. Because no day 14 peak-response samples were available, the repertoires could be characterized only after the peak T cell response. The 56-69-year group was small, and its depth increase did not reach significance, likely because of low power. The vaccine-associated CD4 TCRs covered the entire spike protein, and the dominant responses fell in regions 160-218 and 743-854. Most participants were white British and females outnumbered males, and the authors suggested that clonal diversity may have been underestimated. Only a handful of AZD1222 recipients were SARS-CoV-2 seropositive at baseline, limiting conclusions about previously exposed vaccinees. Reportedly, almost half of the unique spike-specific TCRs recognized epitopes lying outside the regions that are mutated in the B.1.351 and B.1.1.7 variants.

The CDR3 regions of human TCRbeta chains were analyzed by immunosequencing. Under the source paper's analysis protocol: Repertoire TCRs were checked for matches against a reference library of SARS-CoV-2-specific TCRs that had been generated using the MIRA antigen-specificity platform. Breadth meant the fraction of unique TCRs that were SARS-CoV-2-associated, whereas depth meant the fraction of total T cells that were SARS-CoV-2-associated. Each spike-specific TCR was assigned to its reactive spike region and to a CD4 or CD8 class using the MIRA data. Log10-transformed breadth and depth values were compared by one-way ANOVA with Sidak's multiple comparisons tests. In its TCRdb copy, this immuneACCESS table keeps in-frame sequences only and misses some clones. Where compared with another copy, unresolved V genes explain less than half of these, and the others have no known cause. V, J and clone size are taken as reported in that table, and D and trimming were inferred from the DNA itself. Within this sample are some 140,000 clones, with roughly 91% of them counted one time only. Approximately 6.8% of the sample goes to the ten largest clones.

For this clone: No antigen is known for it. Base qualities are not at hand, and no much larger clone is one base apart.

Reading from cysteine to phenylalanine, the CDR3 counts 14 amino acids. Here the CDR3 DNA is all that survives: 42 bases in frame from base 1. The junction shows trimming of 3 bases on V and 6 bases on J, plus 14 bases between the germline ends. The germline V gene specifies KGHSH as CDR1 and LQKENI as CDR2. The sample's time point label is to be understood as: about 28 days (+/-7) after the second vaccine dose. AZD1222 recipients given second doses at about 4 weeks or at about 12 weeks were pooled, since spike-specific TCR depth and breadth were not found to differ between the two schedules. Vaccinee samples came from UK trials COV001 and COV002, including a single-blind randomized controlled phase 2/3 trial of AZD1222 (ChAdOx1 nCoV-19) in healthy adults. For TCRbeta chain sequencing, PBMC samples were collected from trial participants at day 0 and at day 28 after the second dose.

This clonotype was obtained from an adult who received the AZD1222 COVID-19 vaccine. Source: peripheral blood, taken 28 days after the second AZD1222 dose. The V gene is TRBV18 and the J gene is TRBJ1-1; there is no confident call for the D gene. The CDR3 protein: CASSPPDEPSEAFF. The nucleotide sequence is given as TGTGCCAGCTCACCGCCGGACGAACCCTCTGAAGCTTTCTTT.